The present TCR beta chain was sequenced within a study of CD8 T cells in Susac syndrome. Overall study: When blood was drawn, the patients with Susac syndrome were therapy-naive, on corticosteroids, or on intravenous immunoglobulin alone.

Negative isolation was applied to CD8+ and CD4+ T cells, and FACS enrichment was applied to TEMRA cells. Random hexamers primed reverse transcription of about 0.45 to 1 ug RNA. TCRdb analysed the immunoSEQ multiplex PCR reads with MiXCR anew, one entry per CDR3 protein. The table has more than 150,000 distinct CDR3 sequences, 95% to 96% seen once. Germline V CDR1 and CDR2: DFQATT, SNEGSKA (reference sequence). This CDR3 contains 14 residues. The ends lost 2 bases at V and 6 bases at J; junction bases unmatched: 7. This TCR was recovered from a human donor with Susac syndrome. The chain has TRBV20-1 and TRBJ2-1, with 7 bases fitting TRBD1. The sample comprised CD4+ T cells from PBMCs. CDR3 in amino acids: CSARLQGVINEQFF. The DNA of the CDR3 is TGCAGTGCTAGACTGCAGGGGGTAATCAATGAGCAGTTCTTC.